This entry concerns a single TCR beta chain. Its antigen is as yet unknown. Once RNA had been extracted, it was reverse transcribed into cDNA to act as the sequencing template. Assay: immunoSEQ multiplex PCR; the TCRdb copy retains only in-frame clones and omits some. Of 140,000 to 150,000 clones in the sample, approximately 56% are singletons; the top ten hold 30% to 45%. The sample comes from a study of CD8+ T cells in alopecia areata. Study findings and constraints: Across lesional scalp, and particularly alopecia totalis/universalis, clonality surpassed that of normal scalp. With patients, TCR sharing proved less clear than in mice, a difference possibly related to HLA. Among the cells sequenced in scalp samples are also the resident alphabeta T cells of normal skin.

Germline V gene lookup returns CDR1 SGHVS and CDR2 FQNEAQ. V was cut by 8 bases and J by 3 bases, with 10 bases left in between. The CDR3 has 12 amino acids. Sorting of CD4+ and CD8+ T cells was performed on PBMCs. Sequences were obtained from CD8+ T cells sorted from blood. The chain links TRBV7-8 to TRBJ2-5; D not resolved. This receptor was identified in a human donor in good health. CDR3: CASGRLEETQYF. The CDR3 DNA reads as TGTGCCAGCGGTAGACTGGAAGAGACCCAGTACTTC.